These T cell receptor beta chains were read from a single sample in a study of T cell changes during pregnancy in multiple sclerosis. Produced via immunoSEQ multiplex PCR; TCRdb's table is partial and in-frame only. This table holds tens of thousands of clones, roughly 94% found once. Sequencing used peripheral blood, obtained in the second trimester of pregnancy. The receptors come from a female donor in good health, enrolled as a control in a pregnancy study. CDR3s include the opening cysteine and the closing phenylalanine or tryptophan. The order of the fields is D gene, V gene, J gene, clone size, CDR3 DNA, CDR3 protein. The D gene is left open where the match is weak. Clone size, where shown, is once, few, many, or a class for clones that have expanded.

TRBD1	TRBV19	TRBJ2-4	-	TGTGCCAGTAGGGGACAGGGGGAAATGGACATTCAGTACTTC	CASRGQGEMDIQYF
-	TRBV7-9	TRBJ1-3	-	TGTGCCAGCACCCCGGGATGGGGAGACACCATATATTTT	CASTPGWGDTIYF
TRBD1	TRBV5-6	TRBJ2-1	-	TGTGCCAGCAGCTGGGACAGACTTTACAATGAGCAGTTCTTC	CASSWDRLYNEQFF
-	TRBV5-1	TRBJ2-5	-	TGCGCCAGCAGCTTAACGGGACTGTACCAAGAGACCCAGTACTTC	CASSLTGLYQETQYF
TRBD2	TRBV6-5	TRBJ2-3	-	TGTGCCAGCAGTTTATCTAGCGGGAGTACAGATACGCAGTATTTT	CASSLSSGSTDTQYF
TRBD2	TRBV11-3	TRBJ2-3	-	TGTGCCAGCAGCCGGACTAGCGGGAGGTCAGATACGCAGTATTTT	CASSRTSGRSDTQYF
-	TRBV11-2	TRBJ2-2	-	TGTGCCAGCAGCTACTCGGACACCGGGGAGCTGTTTTTT	CASSYSDTGELFF
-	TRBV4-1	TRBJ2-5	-	TGCGCCAGCAGCGGGCCCCTAGGGGCCCAGTACTTC	CASSGPLGAQYF
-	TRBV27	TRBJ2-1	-	TGTGCCAGCAGTTTAAGGAGGGGCAATGAGCAGTTCTTC	CASSLRRGNEQFF
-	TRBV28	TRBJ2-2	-	TGTGCCAGCCTTGGGGGGTCCACCGGGGAGCTGTTTTTT	CASLGGSTGELFF
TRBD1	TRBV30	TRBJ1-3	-	TGTGCCTGGTCGACAGGGTATCGAAACACCATATATTTT	CAWSTGYRNTIYF
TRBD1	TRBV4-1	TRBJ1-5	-	TGCGCCAGCAGCCAGACAGGGGATCAGCCCCAGCATTTT	CASSQTGDQPQHF
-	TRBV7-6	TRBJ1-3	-	TGTGCCAGCAGCTACGAGGGAAACACCATATATTTT	CASSYEGNTIYF
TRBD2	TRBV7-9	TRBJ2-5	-	TGTGCCAGCAGCTGGGCCCAGAGCGGGGATCAAGAGACCCAGTACTTC	CASSWAQSGDQETQYF
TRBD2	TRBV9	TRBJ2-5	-	TGTGCCAGCAGCCTCCAGGAGGCTAGCGGGAGGGGAGAGACCCAGTACTTC	CASSLQEASGRGETQYF
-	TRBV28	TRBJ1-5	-	TGTGCCAGCAGTTTAATTGGAGGTCTTGCCCAGCCCCAGCATTTT	CASSLIGGLAQPQHF
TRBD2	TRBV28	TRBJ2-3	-	TGTGCCAGCAGTCCGCAATTGAGTCTAGCGGGAGGGCCGGGAGATACGCAGTATTTT	CASSPQLSLAGGPGDTQYF
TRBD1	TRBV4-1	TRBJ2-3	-	TGCGCCAGCAGGCCGACAGGGGGTCGGACAGATACGCAGTATTTT	CASRPTGGRTDTQYF
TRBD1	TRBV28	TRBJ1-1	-	TGTGCCAGCAGTTTATTGGTAGGGGGCGGCACTGAAGCTTTCTTT	CASSLLVGGGTEAFF
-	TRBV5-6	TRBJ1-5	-	TGTGCCAGCAGCTTGGGGGGGGGAGTTGGCAATCAGCCCCAGCATTTT	CASSLGGGVGNQPQHF
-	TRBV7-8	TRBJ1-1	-	TGTGCCAGCAGCTTAAGCGGTAACACTGAAGCTTTCTTT	CASSLSGNTEAFF
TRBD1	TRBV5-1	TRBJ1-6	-	TGCGCCAGTAGTCCCGGGACAGGGAACTCACCCCTCCACTTT	CASSPGTGNSPLHF
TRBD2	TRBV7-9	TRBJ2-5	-	TGTGCCAGCAAGCGGGAGGGCCGTGAGACCCAGTACTTC	CASKREGRETQYF
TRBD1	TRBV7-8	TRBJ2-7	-	TGTGCCAGCATCCCGAACCGGGACAGGGCCTACGAGCAGTACTTC	CASIPNRDRAYEQYF
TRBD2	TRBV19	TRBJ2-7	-	TGTGCCAGTAGTAGGCTAGCGGGAGAAACCTACGAGCAGTACTTC	CASSRLAGETYEQYF
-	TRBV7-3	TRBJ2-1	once	TGTGCCAGCAGCTCCACCGCTAGGAATGAGCAGTTCTTC	CASSSTARNEQFF
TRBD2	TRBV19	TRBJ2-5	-	TGTGCCAGTAGTCTCCAATCCGGGACTAGCGGGAGGGAGACCCAGTACTTC	CASSLQSGTSGRETQYF
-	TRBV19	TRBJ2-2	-	TGTGCCAGCCTGGACCCCCGGGAGACCGGGGAGCTGTTTTTT	CASLDPRETGELFF